Listed here is a single TCR beta chain. Blood RNA originated from unsorted whole blood, with germline DNA additionally extracted. TCR beta cDNA was prepared out of roughly 500 ng total RNA by means of a constant-region primer. Modified slightly, ARM-PCR produced TCR beta libraries over three nested multiplex PCR rounds. Both of the initial two PCR rounds ran for around 10 cycles and employed TRBV1-TRBV30 forward primers alongside a C-beta reverse primer. TCRdb recomputed calls from the multiplex PCR reads with MiXCR, one row per CDR3 protein. This sample yields around 330,000 distinct CDR3 sequences, of which 58% are seen a single time; over 15% belongs to the top ten. The entry originates in a study of tumor-infiltrating lymphocytes in primary liver carcinoma. The length of the CDR3 is 13 residues. Trimming took 6 bases from V and 9 from J, leaving 15 bases between them.

Sequenced: peripheral blood. V and J are TRBV12-3 or TRBV12-4 and TRBJ2-1; no reliable D call. The receptor comes from a woman aged 25 to 39 with primary liver carcinoma and hepatitis B virus infection. This CDR3 is CASSPDGAGEQFF. The CDR3 nucleotides are TGTGCCAGCAGCCCCGACGGAGCTGGTGAGCAGTTCTTC.